This T cell receptor beta chain was obtained from a study of blood T cell repertoires in COVID-19. Study-level background: PBMCs, B-cell-depleted T cells, or T cells were the source of the cDNA or gDNA that made up the material.

CDR1 is SGHNT and CDR2 is YYREEE in the germline V gene (reference sequence). V was clipped by 4 bases and J by 3 bases; unmatched bases: 12. This CDR3 has 16 amino acids. Profiled with immunoSEQ multiplex PCR; TCRdb holds only in-frame clones, not every one. The sample records roughly 210,000 clones, under 90% being singletons. The sequence was obtained from an elderly woman with COVID-19, enrolled during active disease. Specimen: peripheral blood. V gene TRBV5-4 combines with J gene TRBJ1-2; 7 bases are a match to TRBD1. The CDR3 loop reads CASSLVMGRGDYGYTF. CDR3 bases: TGTGCCAGCAGCCTAGTTATGGGCAGGGGGGACTATGGCTACACCTTC.